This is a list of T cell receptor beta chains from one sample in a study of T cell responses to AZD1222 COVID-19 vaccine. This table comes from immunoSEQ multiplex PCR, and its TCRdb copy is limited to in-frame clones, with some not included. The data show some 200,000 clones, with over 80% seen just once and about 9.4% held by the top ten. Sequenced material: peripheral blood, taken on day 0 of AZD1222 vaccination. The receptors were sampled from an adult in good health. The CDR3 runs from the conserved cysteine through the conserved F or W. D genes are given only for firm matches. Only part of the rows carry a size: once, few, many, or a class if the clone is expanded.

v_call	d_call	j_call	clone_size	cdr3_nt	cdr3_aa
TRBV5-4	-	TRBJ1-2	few	TGTGCCAGCAGCTCGGGGGGCGCGAACTATGGCTACACCTTC	CASSSGGANYGYTF
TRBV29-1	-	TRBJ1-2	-	TGCAGCGTTGGGGGGAAGGGCGGGGGAGACGGAAACTATGGCTACACCTTC	CSVGGKGGGDGNYGYTF
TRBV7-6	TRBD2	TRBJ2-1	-	TGTGCCAGCAGCCCCGGGAGCGGGGGGTTCTCCTACAATGAGCAGTTCTTC	CASSPGSGGFSYNEQFF
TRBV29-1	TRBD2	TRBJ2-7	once	TGCAGCGTTGTTCCTGCGGGGGGGCGGTACGAGCAGTACTTC	CSVVPAGGRYEQYF
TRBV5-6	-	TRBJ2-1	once	TGTGCCAGCAGCCCAGACAGGAGCTCCTACAATGAGCAGTTCTTC	CASSPDRSSYNEQFF
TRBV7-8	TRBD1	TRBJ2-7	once	TGTGCCAGCAGACGTTCCGGACAGGGGTACGAGCAGTACTTC	CASRRSGQGYEQYF
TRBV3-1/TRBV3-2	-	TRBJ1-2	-	TGTGCCAGCAGCCCCGGGGAACTCGGGGGCTACACCTTC	CASSPGELGGYTF
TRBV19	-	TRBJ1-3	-	TGTGCCACCGACGACAGTTACTCATCCTCTGGAAACACCATATATTTT	CATDDSYSSSGNTIYF
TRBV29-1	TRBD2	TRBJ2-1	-	TGCAGCGCTCGACTAGCGGGGGAATACAATGAGCAGTTCTTC	CSARLAGEYNEQFF
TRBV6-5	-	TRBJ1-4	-	TGTGCCAGTCAAGGACAGCCTTTTGAAAAACTGTTTTTT	CASQGQPFEKLFF